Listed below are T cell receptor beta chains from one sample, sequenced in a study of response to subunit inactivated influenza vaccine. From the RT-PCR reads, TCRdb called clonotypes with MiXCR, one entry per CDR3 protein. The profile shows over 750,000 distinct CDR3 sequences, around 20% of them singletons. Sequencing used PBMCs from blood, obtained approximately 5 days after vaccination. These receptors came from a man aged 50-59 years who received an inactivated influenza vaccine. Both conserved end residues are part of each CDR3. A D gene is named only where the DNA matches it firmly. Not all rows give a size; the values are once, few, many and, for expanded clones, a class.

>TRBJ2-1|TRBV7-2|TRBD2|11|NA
CASSSGLVLFF
TGTGCCAGCAGCTCCGGACTAGTTCTGTTCTTC
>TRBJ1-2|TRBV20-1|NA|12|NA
CSAPPSPYGYTF
TGCAGTGCCCCGCCGTCGCCCTATGGCTACACCTTC
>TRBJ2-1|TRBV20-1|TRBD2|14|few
CSATPSGGANEQFF
TGCAGTGCCACACCTAGCGGGGGGGCCAATGAGCAGTTCTTC
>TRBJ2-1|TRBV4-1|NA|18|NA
CASSRTTPPSVLVNEQFF
TGCGCCAGCAGCCGGACGACCCCGCCTAGTGTGCTGGTCAATGAGCAGTTCTTC
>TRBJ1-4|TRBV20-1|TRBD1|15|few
CSARQGAFLNEKLFF
TGCAGTGCTAGGCAGGGGGCGTTCCTTAATGAAAAACTGTTTTTT
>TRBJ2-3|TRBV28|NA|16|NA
CASSPNYSGATDTQYF
TGTGCCAGCAGTCCCAACTACTCGGGAGCGACAGATACGCAGTATTTT
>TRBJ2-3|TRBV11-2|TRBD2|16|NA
CASSSLTSGHTDTQYF
TGTGCCAGCAGCTCACTGACTAGCGGCCACACAGATACGCAGTATTTT
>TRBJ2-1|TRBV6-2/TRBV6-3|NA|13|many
CASSYYPGNEQFF
TGTGCCAGCAGTTACTACCCGGGGAATGAGCAGTTCTTC
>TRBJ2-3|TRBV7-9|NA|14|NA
CASSPRDSRGTQYF
TGTGCCAGCAGCCCACGGGACTCTAGGGGAACGCAGTATTTT
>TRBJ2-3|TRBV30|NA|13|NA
CAWSVGGRDTQYF
TGTGCCTGGAGTGTAGGAGGGAGGGATACGCAGTATTTT
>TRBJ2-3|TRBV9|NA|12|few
CASSGVRDTQYF
TGTGCCAGCAGCGGGGTTCGAGATACGCAGTATTTT
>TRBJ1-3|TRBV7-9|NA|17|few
CASSLMRAAHSGNTIYF
TGTGCCAGCAGCTTAATGAGAGCCGCTCACTCTGGAAACACCATATATTTT
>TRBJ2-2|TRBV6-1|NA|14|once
CASSAHRNTGELFF
TGTGCCAGCAGTGCACACAGGAACACCGGGGAGCTGTTTTTT